A selection of T cell receptor beta chains follows, all from one sample in a study of identical twins. In TCRdb, the 5' RACE reads were re-called with MiXCR into one record per CDR3 protein. The sample gives about 720,000 distinct CDR3 sequences, 8.6% of which show up once; 0.75% to 1% is in the top ten. The same sample was also used in a study of yellow fever vaccine responses in identical twins.

What was sequenced was PBMCs. These receptors all stem from a young woman in good health. CDR3s include the opening cysteine and the closing phenylalanine or tryptophan. D genes are given only for firm matches. Clone size is not always given. Where it is, it says once, few, many or a class for expanded clones.

cdr3_aa cdr3_nt v_call d_call j_call clone_size cdr3_length
CASSLEASDRPQYF TGTGCCAGCAGCTTAGAAGCGTCGGACCGTCCGCAGTATTTT TRBV11-2 - TRBJ2-3 few 14
CASSYSSGKAKNIQYF TGTGCCAGCAGTTACTCGTCAGGGAAGGCCAAAAACATTCAGTACTTC TRBV6-5 - TRBJ2-4 few 16
CASSDRLQETQYF TGTGCCAGCAGCGACAGGCTCCAAGAGACCCAGTACTTC TRBV9 - TRBJ2-5 - 13
CASSLAGTSGNTGELFF TGCGCCAGCAGCTTGGCAGGGACTAGCGGGAACACCGGGGAGCTGTTTTTT TRBV5-1 TRBD2 TRBJ2-2 many 17
CSVVLTRAKNIQYF TGCAGTGTAGTGTTAACCAGAGCCAAAAACATTCAGTACTTC TRBV20-1 - TRBJ2-4 - 14
CSARGLAGDLQETQYF TGCAGTGCTAGAGGCCTAGCGGGAGACCTCCAAGAGACCCAGTACTTC TRBV20-1 TRBD2 TRBJ2-5 - 16
CASSIAGLYNEQFF TGTGCCAGTAGTATAGCCGGGCTTTACAATGAGCAGTTCTTC TRBV19 - TRBJ2-1 - 14
CASRQDRAITGELFF TGTGCCAGCAGGCAGGACAGGGCTATCACCGGGGAGCTGTTTTTT TRBV6-1 TRBD1 TRBJ2-2 - 15
CASQGNTEAFF TGTGCCAGCCAAGGGAACACTGAAGCTTTCTTT TRBV6-6 - TRBJ1-1 many 11
CASSYLRGQGAEELFF TGTGCCAGCAGTTACCTGAGGGGACAGGGGGCGGAGGAGCTGTTTTTT TRBV6-5 TRBD1 TRBJ2-2 once 16
CASSGEGLTDTQYF TGTGCCAGCAGCGGGGAGGGCCTCACAGATACGCAGTATTTT TRBV5-5 TRBD2 TRBJ2-3 - 14
CSVIGQTSGGSYEQYF TGCAGCGTTATCGGACAGACTAGCGGCGGGTCTTACGAGCAGTACTTC TRBV29-1 TRBD2 TRBJ2-7 many 16
CASSPPTGGIMEQYF TGTGCCAGCAGTCCGCCGACAGGGGGTATTATGGAGCAGTACTTC TRBV28 TRBD1 TRBJ2-7 few 15
CASSPTGAWVEAFF TGTGCCAGCAGTCCGACAGGGGCCTGGGTTGAAGCTTTCTTT TRBV6-1 TRBD1 TRBJ1-1 few 14
CASSLPTGISSYNEQFF TGCGCCAGCAGCTTACCGACAGGGATAAGCTCCTACAATGAGCAGTTCTTC TRBV5-1 TRBD1 TRBJ2-1 many 17
CASSLMGGYEQYF TGCGCCAGCAGCCTGATGGGGGGTTACGAGCAGTACTTC TRBV10-1 - TRBJ2-7 once 13
CASKLRGAADTQYF TGTGCCAGCAAGCTTCGCGGGGCAGCAGATACGCAGTATTTT TRBV2 - TRBJ2-3 - 14
CATSRDRADYEQYF TGTGCCACCAGCAGAGATCGGGCTGATTACGAGCAGTACTTC TRBV15 - TRBJ2-7 many 14
CASSKISLTYEQYF TGTGCCAGCAGCAAGATCTCGCTAACTTACGAGCAGTACTTC TRBV21-1 - TRBJ2-7 many 14
CASSDSGGRAPRYNEQFF TGTGCCAGCAGTGACTCCGGCGGGAGGGCCCCTCGATACAATGAGCAGTTCTTC TRBV6-4 TRBD2 TRBJ2-1 few 18
CASSQGQGLETQYF TGCGCCAGCAGCCAAGGACAGGGTTTGGAGACCCAGTACTTC TRBV4-3 TRBD1 TRBJ2-5 few 14
CASSYRTGKAGELFF TGTGCCAGCAGTTATAGGACAGGGAAAGCCGGGGAGCTGTTTTTT TRBV6-5 TRBD1 TRBJ2-2 few 15
CASSYDSIGLLGYTF TGTGCCAGCAGTTACGACAGTATCGGCCTCCTAGGCTACACCTTC TRBV5-5 - TRBJ1-2 - 15
CATSDPGRNTQYF TGTGCCACCAGTGATCCCGGACGGAATACGCAGTATTTT TRBV24-1 - TRBJ2-3 many 13
CASSEALRDYEETQYF TGTGCCAGCAGTGAAGCGCTTCGGGACTACGAAGAGACCCAGTACTTC TRBV2 TRBD2 TRBJ2-5 - 16
CASSLVASGGVYEQFF TGTGCCAGCAGCTTAGTGGCTAGCGGGGGTGTCTATGAGCAGTTCTTC TRBV7-2 TRBD2 TRBJ2-1 - 16
CASSYSKALAGNTGELFF TGTGCCAGCAGTTACTCGAAAGCTCTAGCGGGAAACACCGGGGAGCTGTTTTTT TRBV6-7 TRBD2 TRBJ2-2 many 18
CASSLEARINEKLFF TGCGCCAGCAGCTTGGAAGCCAGGATTAATGAAAAACTGTTTTTT TRBV5-1 - TRBJ1-4 - 15
CASGGGWDRGQETQYF TGCGCCAGCGGGGGAGGATGGGACAGGGGCCAAGAGACCCAGTACTTC TRBV10-1 TRBD1 TRBJ2-5 few 16
CASSLSGAGETQYF TGTGCCAGCAGCTTATCAGGGGCCGGGGAGACCCAGTACTTC TRBV7-9 - TRBJ2-5 many 14
CASSLELDRAGAFF TGTGCCAGCAGCTTGGAACTTGACAGGGCTGGAGCTTTCTTT TRBV5-4 TRBD1 TRBJ1-1 many 14
CASSLAGAGGPTDTQYF TGTGCCAGCAGCTTGGCCGGGGCGGGAGGCCCCACAGATACGCAGTATTTT TRBV5-5 TRBD2 TRBJ2-3 - 17
CSAREFGQDFSGANVLTF TGCAGTGCTAGAGAATTCGGGCAGGACTTCTCTGGGGCCAACGTCCTGACTTTC TRBV20-1 - TRBJ2-6 few 18
CASSVGGTGIETQYF TGTGCCAGCAGCGTAGGGGGGACAGGGATAGAGACCCAGTACTTC TRBV9 TRBD1 TRBJ2-5 few 15
CASSKVPKGTYNEQFF TGTGCCAGCAGCAAAGTGCCGAAAGGGACCTACAATGAGCAGTTCTTC TRBV21-1 - TRBJ2-1 - 16